The 12 T cell receptor beta chains below were found in one sample sequenced in a study of CD8 T cells in Susac syndrome (dated by TCRdb to between 2018 and 2021). The library was obtained by the immunoSEQ multiplex PCR assay. RNA was extracted with the RNeasy kit and about 0.5 to 1 ug was reverse transcribed using random hexamers. TCRdb reworked the public reads: Q25 trimming with fastp, MiXCR clone assembly, productive beta chains retained. Merged by CDR3 protein, the rows form single entries marked with the most common genes and DNA. This sample comprises 130,000 to 150,000 distinct CDR3 sequences, roughly 94% of them detected only once. The ten largest clones represent under 0.095% of the sample. Sequencing was performed on CD4+ T cells from PBMCs. The receptor set was obtained from a human donor in good health.

Here the CDR3 DNA reads TGTGCCAGCTCACCACCTGGAGCGGGGACCTCCTACGAGCAGTACTTC. It codes for CASSPPGAGTSYEQYF. V and J are TRBV18 and TRBJ2-7, with TRBD2 matching 7 bases. V shed 0 bases, J shed 0 bases, and the junction held 5 bases outside the gene matches. Germline V gene data show CDR1 as KGHSH and CDR2 as LQKENI. The CDR3 totals 16 residues.

The chain employs TRBV12-3 or TRBV12-4 and TRBJ2-3, with D unresolved. This CDR3 spans 12 amino acids. V gave up 2 bases and J gave up 7 bases, with 7 bases separating them. The CDR3 nucleotides are TGTGCCAGCAGTTTACCTGGAAATACGCAGTATTTT. Translated: CASSLPGNTQYF.

This chain connects TRBV15 to TRBJ2-5, with D uncertain. Germline loops: CDR1 LNHNV, CDR2 YYDKDF (reference sequence). V lost 1 base and J 7 bases, leaving 7 bases between the germline ends. This CDR3 spans 12 amino acids. This CDR3 reads CATSRGPGTQYF. The CDR3 DNA is TGTGCCACCAGCAGAGGGCCTGGGACCCAGTACTTC.

This clonotype has a handful of counts. The chain carries TRBV12-3 or TRBV12-4 and TRBJ1-2, with no clear D. CDR3 length: 12 amino acids. V lost 5 bases, J lost 2 bases, and 6 bases lay in between. The CDR3 DNA sequence: TGTGCCAGCAGTACTTCAAACTATGGCTACACCTTC. This gives the protein CASSTSNYGYTF.

This chain connects TRBV12-3 or TRBV12-4 to TRBJ2-1, with 8 bases matching TRBD2. The CDR3 has 13 amino acids. The trim removed 9 bases at V and 7 bases at J, leaving 8 bases unmatched. DNA of the CDR3: TGTGCCAGGCGGTGGGGGACTAGTAATGAGCAGTTCTTC. Translating it yields CARRWGTSNEQFF.

The genes are TRBV18 and TRBJ1-1, with 9 bases matching TRBD1. The CDR3 runs 16 residues. Germline trimming cut 4 bases from V and 5 bases from J; bases unmatched to any gene: 11. From germline, CDR1 is KGHSH and CDR2 LQKENI. The CDR3 DNA sequence: TGTGCCAGCTCACGAACCTCGGACAGGGGATTAACTGAAGCTTTCTTT. It specifies CASSRTSDRGLTEAFF.

The chain combines TRBV7-2 with TRBJ1-5, with D hard to call. CDR1 is SGHTA and CDR2 is FQGNSA in the germline V gene. Trimming left V 4 bases short and J 8 bases short, with 12 bases between. The CDR3 spans 13 residues. The CDR3 DNA reads TGTGCCAGCAGCTCTCGGACCGCAGAGCCCCAGCATTTT. Its protein product is CASSSRTAEPQHF.

V is TRBV3-1 and J is TRBJ1-1; TRBD1 might be the D (5 bases). Trimming took off 4 bases at V and 11 bases at J, with 17 bases between the two ends. The CDR3 runs to 13 residues. Per germline, CDR1 LGHDT and CDR2 YNNKEL (reference sequence). The CDR3 loop is CASSPRQREAAFF. CDR3 DNA: TGTGCCAGCAGCCCACGACAGCGGGAGGCCGCTTTCTTT.

The chain recombines TRBV4-1 with TRBJ2-5; D not certain. V lost 1 base and J 0 bases, leaving 6 bases between the germline ends. From germline, CDR1 is MGHRA and CDR2 YSYEKL. The CDR3 runs 14 residues. The CDR3 loop is CASSQGGYQETQYF. CDR3 in DNA: TGCGCCAGCAGCCAAGGAGGATACCAAGAGACCCAGTACTTC.

The chain is built from TRBV29-1 and TRBJ1-2, with D uncertain. This CDR3 spans 11 amino acids. Germline CDR1 reads SQVTM; CDR2 reads ANQGSEA. V was clipped by 3 bases and J by 7 bases, with 9 bases between them. The CDR3: CSVEGEGGYTF. The CDR3 DNA reads as TGCAGCGTTGAGGGTGAAGGTGGCTACACCTTC.

The chain joins TRBV2 to TRBJ2-3; perhaps TRBD2 as D (5 bases). Germline values: CDR1 SNHLY, CDR2 FYNNEI. The CDR3 length is 13 residues. Between the trimmed V and J ends, which lost 4 bases and 3 bases, there was a span of 8 bases. In DNA form, the CDR3 reads TGTGCCAGCAGTGGGCGGGCTACAGATACGCAGTATTTT. It encodes CASSGRATDTQYF.

The chain has TRBV9 and TRBJ2-1; the D is unclear. The germline CDR1 and CDR2 sequences are SGDLS and YYNGEE. This CDR3 contains 14 residues. Trimming cost V 0 bases and J 6 bases, with 10 bases left between them. The CDR3 nucleotides are TGTGCCAGCAGCGTAGGACTCGTAATCAATGAGCAGTTCTTC. This gives the protein CASSVGLVINEQFF.